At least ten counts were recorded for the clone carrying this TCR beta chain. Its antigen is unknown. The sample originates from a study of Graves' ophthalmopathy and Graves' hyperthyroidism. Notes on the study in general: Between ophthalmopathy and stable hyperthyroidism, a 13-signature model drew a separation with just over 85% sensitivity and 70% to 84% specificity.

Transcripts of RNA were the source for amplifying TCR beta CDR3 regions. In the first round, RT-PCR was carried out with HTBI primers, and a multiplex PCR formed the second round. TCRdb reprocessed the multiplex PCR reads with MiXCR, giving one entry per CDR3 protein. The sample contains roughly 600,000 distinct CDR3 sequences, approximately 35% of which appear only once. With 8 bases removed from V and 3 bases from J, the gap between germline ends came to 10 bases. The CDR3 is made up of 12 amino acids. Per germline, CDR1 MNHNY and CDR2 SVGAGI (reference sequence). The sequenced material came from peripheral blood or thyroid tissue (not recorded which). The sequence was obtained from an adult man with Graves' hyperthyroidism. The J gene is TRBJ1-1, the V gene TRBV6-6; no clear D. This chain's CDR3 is CASAAGDTEAFF. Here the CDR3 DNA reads TGTGCCAGCGCTGCGGGCGACACTGAAGCTTTCTTT.